Each of the 27 T cell receptor beta chains below was sequenced from the same sample in a study of early T cells in non-severe SARS-CoV-2 infection. TCRdb itself ran the 5' RACE reads through MiXCR, one entry per CDR3 protein. The sample holds about 44,000 distinct CDR3 sequences, approximately 22% seen once. The starting material was whole blood, obtained at baseline. The receptor source for this set is an adult who was a healthcare worker with PCR-confirmed SARS-CoV-2 infection or an uninfected control (not recorded which).

This chain connects TRBV29-1 to TRBJ2-4; 7 bases agree with TRBD1. After removal of 0 bases from V and 8 bases from J, the junction contained 13 bases not matched to a gene. Germline V gene data show CDR1 as SQVTM and CDR2 as ANQGSEA. CDR3 size: 16 residues. This CDR3 reads CSVEEVTGLRGDIQYF. Written as DNA, the CDR3 is TGCAGCGTTGAAGAGGTGACAGGGCTTCGAGGGGACATTCAGTACTTC. Combining the CDR3 with reference TRBV29-1 and TRBJ2-4 gives the whole variable domain SAVISQKPSRDICQRGTSLTIQCQVDSQVTMMFWYRQQPGQSLTLIATANQGSEATYESGFVIDKFPISRPNLTFSTLTVSNMSPEDSSIYLCSVEEVTGLRGDIQYFGAGTRLSVL.

The chain uses TRBV7-3 and TRBJ2-1, with TRBD1 matching 8 bases. The germline CDR1 and CDR2 sequences are SGHTA and FQGTGA. V shed 3 bases, J shed 5 bases, and the junction held 3 bases outside the gene matches. This CDR3 region has 14 residues. The CDR3 reads CASSFGTGNNEQFF. In DNA, the CDR3 is TGTGCCAGCAGCTTCGGGACAGGTAACAATGAGCAGTTCTTC.

This clonotype came up a few times. The V and J genes are TRBV11-2 and TRBJ2-7, with TRBD2 matching over 7 bases. The ends lost 5 bases at V and 4 bases at J; junction bases unmatched: 11. CDR1 and CDR2 (germline): SGHAT, FQNNGV. The CDR3 spans 15 residues. The CDR3 reads CASSPGRDPSYEQYF. For the CDR3, the DNA is TGTGCCAGCAGCCCTGGGAGGGACCCCTCTTACGAGCAGTACTTC. Full variable domain (rest looked up from reference TRBV11-2 and TRBJ2-7): EAGVAQSPRYKIIEKRQSVAFWCNPISGHATLYWYQQILGQGPKLLIQFQNNGVVDDSQLPKDRFSAERLKGVDSTLKIQPAKLEDSAVYLCASSPGRDPSYEQYFGPGTRLTVT.

This clonotype was seen only once. One junction end disagrees with the germline gene, perhaps due to a read error. The rearrangement uses TRBV5-6 and TRBJ1-5; the D is unclear. CDR3 length: 13 residues. Germline V gene data show CDR1 as SGHDT and CDR2 as YYEEEE. Written as DNA, the CDR3 is TGTGCCAGCAGCTCTGCCCGAGGTCAGCCACAGCATTTT. This sequence encodes CASSSARGQPQHF.

The CDR3: CASSPFGNMQFF. In nucleotides, the CDR3 is TGTGCCAGCAGCCCCTTCGGGAATATGCAGTTCTTC. The chain combines TRBV6-4 with TRBJ2-1, with D possibly matching TRBD2 (5 bases). This CDR3 spans 12 amino acids. V lost 6 bases, J lost 12 bases, and 15 bases lay in between. Germline loops: CDR1 MRHNA, CDR2 SNTAGT.

The chain employs TRBV20-1 and TRBJ2-7, with 7 bases that match TRBD1. Per the germline V gene, CDR1 is DFQATT and CDR2 is SNEGSKA (reference sequence). The CDR3 consists of 13 residues. After removal of 3 bases from V and 0 bases from J, the junction contained 2 bases not matched to a gene. CDR3 loop: CSARTGHSYEQYF. The CDR3 DNA is TGCAGTGCTAGGACAGGGCACTCCTACGAGCAGTACTTC.

The chain links TRBV7-9 to TRBJ2-1; a weak D match, TRBD1 (7 bases). Trimming took 6 bases from V and 8 from J, leaving 20 bases between them. The germline gives CDR1 SEHNR, CDR2 FQNEAQ (reference sequence). The CDR3 is 15 residues long. The CDR3 DNA follows: TGTGCCAGCAGATCATTCAGGGGGAGGCCCGATGAGCAGTTCTTC. Protein product: CASRSFRGRPDEQFF.

This clonotype was found a few times. The V and J genes are TRBV6-2 or TRBV6-3 and TRBJ2-7; perhaps TRBD2 as D (7 bases). The CDR3 consists of 12 residues. The germline V gene has CDR1 MNHEY and CDR2 SVGEGT. V was shortened by 5 bases and J by 7 bases, with 12 bases between the two germline ends. DNA of the CDR3: TGTGCCAGCAGTGCGGGGGCTTTAGAGCAGTACTTC. Translated, it gives CASSAGALEQYF.

This clonotype was recorded at least ten times. This sequence joins TRBV11-2 and TRBJ2-5; no firm D call. Germline CDR1 is SGHAT and CDR2 is FQNNGV. The CDR3 totals 11 residues. With 1 base removed from V and 4 bases from J, the gap between germline ends came to 1 base. The CDR3 here is CASSLVETQYF. The CDR3 DNA follows: TGTGCCAGCAGCTTAGTAGAGACCCAGTACTTC.

V gene TRBV2 combines with J gene TRBJ2-7, with D possibly TRBD2 on 5 matching bases. The V gene's germline CDR1 is SNHLY and CDR2 FYNNEI. The CDR3 is made up of 11 amino acids. V was cut by 6 bases and J by 12 bases, with 15 bases left in between. The CDR3 DNA is TGTGCCAGCAGATCCTCGGAGGTTTGGTACTTC. It specifies CASRSSEVWYF.

This clonotype was counted between two and nine times. The rearrangement uses TRBV5-6 and TRBJ2-5, with 11 bases lining up with TRBD2. The CDR3 has 16 residues. The germline gives CDR1 SGHDT, CDR2 YYEEEE. The J segment lost 2 bases and the V segment lost 2 bases, leaving 5 bases of the junction unmatched. The CDR3 nucleotides read TGTGCCAGCAGCTTTGGGACTAGCGGCGATCAAGAGACCCAGTACTTC. This encodes CASSFGTSGDQETQYF.

This clonotype was seen a few times. The rearrangement uses TRBV2 and TRBJ1-1; 8 nucleotides agree with TRBD1. The germline V gene encodes CDR1 SNHLY and CDR2 FYNNEI. The CDR3 runs 14 residues. Trimming removed 4 bases from V and 1 base from J; junction bases left unmatched: 2. The chain's CDR3 is CASSVTGANTEAFF. For the CDR3, the DNA is TGTGCCAGCAGTGTGACAGGGGCGAACACTGAAGCTTTCTTT.

V usage is TRBV4-3 and J usage is TRBJ2-7; D is undetermined. This CDR3 comprises 13 residues. Looked up from germline, CDR1 is LGHNA and CDR2 is YSLEER. Trimming took 2 bases from V and 3 from J, leaving 8 bases between them. The CDR3 region is CASSQSRSYEQYF. The CDR3 DNA follows: TGCGCCAGCAGCCAATCGAGGAGCTACGAGCAGTACTTC.

The table lists this clonotype with a few counts. The chain recombines TRBV6-2 or TRBV6-3 with TRBJ1-2; 8 positions agree with TRBD1. Germline CDR1 reads MNHEY; CDR2 reads SVGEGT. CDR3 size: 12 residues. J was trimmed by 8 bases and V by 4 bases; bases with no gene match: 3. The CDR3 is CASSWTGNGYTF. CDR3 DNA sequence: TGTGCCAGCAGTTGGACAGGGAACGGCTACACCTTC.

V and J are TRBV6-5 and TRBJ2-2, with D unresolved. The V gene lost 11 bases and the J gene lost 6 bases, with 19 bases spanning the gap. The CDR3 has 14 residues. Germline V CDR1 and CDR2: MNHEY, SVGAGI. The CDR3 region has the DNA TGTGCCGTCGGCCGGCCATCCCTCCCCGGGGAGCTGTTTTTT. Protein: CAVGRPSLPGELFF.

There are a few counts of this clonotype. This chain connects TRBV6-5 to TRBJ1-1; 10 bases line up with TRBD1. J was trimmed by 0 bases and V by 2 bases; bases with no gene match: 6. The CDR3 is 17 amino acids. Per germline, CDR1 MNHEY and CDR2 SVGAGI. The CDR3: CASSYAGTGDLNTEAFF. CDR3 sequence (DNA): TGTGCCAGCAGTTACGCCGGGACAGGGGACCTGAACACTGAAGCTTTCTTT.

This clonotype showed up just a few times. In DNA, the CDR3 is TGCAGTGCCAACGACCACACAGGGGGCCAAGAGACCCAGTACTTC. As protein: CSANDHTGGQETQYF. The chain combines TRBV20-1 with TRBJ2-5, with 8 bases fitting TRBD1. CDR3 length: 15 residues. V shed 6 bases and J 1 base; nucleotides not matched to a gene: 10. Looked up from germline, CDR1 is DFQATT and CDR2 is SNEGSKA (reference sequence).

This clonotype turned up a few times. In DNA form, the CDR3 reads TGCGCCAGCAGCTTCAGGGGTGGCACTGAAGCTTTCTTT. Amino acids: CASSFRGGTEAFF. The chain couples TRBV5-1 to TRBJ1-1; D may be TRBD1 (6 bases). This CDR3 has 13 residues. Germline V gives CDR1 SGHRS, CDR2 YFSETQ. V lost 2 bases and J lost 4, with 9 bases in between.

The chain recombines TRBV7-2 with TRBJ1-3, with TRBD1 matching 7 bases. CDR1 and CDR2 (germline): SGHTA, FQGNSA. The V and J ends lost 6 bases and 0 bases, in that order; junction bases with no gene match: 5. The CDR3 totals 15 residues. CDR3 protein: CASSRQGSSGNTIYF. DNA for the CDR3: TGTGCCAGCAGTCGACAGGGCAGCTCTGGAAACACCATATATTTT.

The rearrangement joins TRBV6-5 to TRBJ2-7; 9 bases fit TRBD1. The CDR3 runs to 14 residues. Germline V gene lookup returns CDR1 MNHEY and CDR2 SVGAGI. Trimming took 5 bases from V and 6 from J; bases not matched to a gene: 8. In DNA, the CDR3 is TGTGCCAGCAGTATAACAGGGGGCAAGACCGAGCAGTACTTC. Residues: CASSITGGKTEQYF.

The V gene is TRBV2, the J gene TRBJ2-7; perhaps TRBD2 as D (6 bases). The CDR3 sequence is 13 residues long. Trimming took off 5 bases at V and 5 bases at J, with 13 bases between the two ends. Germline loops: CDR1 SNHLY, CDR2 FYNNEI. The CDR3, as DNA: TGTGCCAGCAGTACTAGCAGCGGCGACGAGCAGTACTTC. This codes for CASSTSSGDEQYF. Supplemented by reference TRBV2 and TRBJ2-7, the full variable domain reads EPEVTQTPSHQVTQMGQEVILRCVPISNHLYFYWYRQILGQKVEFLVSFYNNEISEKSEIFDDQFSVERPDGSNFTLKIRSTKLEDSAMYFCASSTSSGDEQYFGPGTRLTVT.

This chain uses TRBV18 with TRBJ1-6, with D perhaps TRBD1 (6 bases). Trimming removed 8 bases at V and 10 bases at J, with 21 bases between. Germline CDR1 and CDR2: KGHSH and LQKENI. This CDR3 is 15 amino acids long. CDR3 coding DNA: TGTGCCAGCACCACCCGGGGGGGCCCCAGCTCACCCCTCCACTTT. It specifies CASTTRGGPSSPLHF. Full variable domain (missing parts from reference TRBV18 and TRBJ1-6): NAGVMQNPRHLVRRRGQEARLRCSPMKGHSHVYWYRQLPEEGLKFMVYLQKENIIDESGMPKERFSAEFPKEGPSILRIQQVVRGDSAAYFCASTTRGGPSSPLHFGNGTRLTVT.

This clonotype occurred a few times. The chain has TRBV7-9 and TRBJ2-7; the D gene is possibly TRBD2 (6 bases). The CDR3 has 12 amino acids. Germline assignment: CDR1 SEHNR and CDR2 FQNEAQ (reference sequence). Trimming removed 5 bases at V and 6 bases at J, with 11 bases between. The CDR3, as DNA: TGTGCCAGCAGCCCCGGGGGAGCCGAGCAGTACTTC. It codes for CASSPGGAEQYF. The full variable domain, with the rest looked up from reference TRBV7-9 and TRBJ2-7, is DTGVSQNPRHKITKRGQNVTFRCDPISEHNRLYWYRQTLGQGPEFLTYFQNEAQLEKSRLLSDRFSAERPKGSFSTLEIQRTEQGDSAMYLCASSPGGAEQYFGPGTRLTVT.

V usage is TRBV3-1 and J usage is TRBJ2-7; 9 nucleotides align to TRBD1. After removal of 5 bases from V and 7 bases from J, the junction contained 9 bases not matched to a gene. Germline V gene lookup returns CDR1 LGHDT and CDR2 YNNKEL (reference sequence). This CDR3 is 14 amino acids long. In DNA, the CDR3 is TGTGCCAGCAGCTCGGAACCGGGACAGGGAGAGCAGTACTTC. Amino acids: CASSSEPGQGEQYF.

In this sample, this clonotype turned up a few times. This chain links TRBV29-1 with TRBJ2-1, with 8 bases identical to TRBD1. Trimming at V came to 4 bases and at J to 3 bases, leaving 5 bases not matched to a gene. The CDR3 length is 14 residues. Germline CDR1 SQVTM, CDR2 ANQGSEA. In DNA form, the CDR3 reads TGCAGCGTTGTTGATGACAGGGGCTACAATGAGCAGTTCTTC. This codes for CSVVDDRGYNEQFF.

By sample share, this clonotype is medium-sized (0.01 to 0.1%). The chain employs TRBV4-1 and TRBJ2-7, with D maybe TRBD1 (6 bases). From germline, CDR1 is MGHRA and CDR2 YSYEKL. The V and J ends lost 2 bases and 0 bases respectively, with 17 bases between them. This CDR3 contains 17 residues. CDR3 residues: CASSQPSDRTSSYEQYF. In DNA, the CDR3 is TGCGCCAGCAGCCAACCCTCGGACAGAACTAGCTCCTACGAGCAGTACTTC.

The rearrangement joins TRBV6-5 to TRBJ1-2; D not resolved. Germline assignment: CDR1 MNHEY and CDR2 SVGAGI. The CDR3 runs to 16 residues. V lost 5 bases and J lost 0, with 16 bases in between. The CDR3 spells CASSVFTGSANYGYTF. In DNA, the CDR3 is TGTGCCAGCAGTGTTTTCACGGGATCGGCTAACTATGGCTACACCTTC.